These 5 T cell receptor beta chains were sequenced from one sample in a study of T cells after yellow fever vaccination. Using its own MiXCR run on the 5' RACE reads, TCRdb lists one record per CDR3 protein. The repertoire consists of 300,000 to 350,000 distinct CDR3 sequences, with almost 4% occurring once and the leading ten covering 20% to 30%. The sequences come from PBMCs, collected 5 days after the yellow fever booster vaccination. These receptors all stem from a man aged 18-30 years who received the YFV17D yellow fever vaccine.

The CDR3 nucleotides read TGTGCCAGCAGCTTTCGGACAGGGGGGCCGGTCGGCTCTGGGGCCAACGTCCTGACTTTC. Residues: CASSFRTGGPVGSGANVLTF. This chain joins TRBV5-5 and TRBJ2-6; TRBD1 aligns across 10 bases. CDR1 and CDR2 from the germline V gene are SGHKS and YYEKEE (reference sequence). V shed 2 bases, J shed 0 bases, and the junction held 11 bases outside the gene matches. The CDR3 is 20 amino acids.

The J gene is TRBJ1-5, the V gene TRBV4-3, with D possibly being TRBD1 (6 bases). The CDR3 extends over 19 amino acids. V lost 10 bases, J lost 0 bases, and 28 bases lay in between. Germline loops: CDR1 LGHNA, CDR2 YSLEER. CDR3 in DNA: TGCGCCATCCCAGCTGCCCAGGGGAGTAAGGGCTATAGCAATCAGCCCCAGCATTTT. Its protein is CAIPAAQGSKGYSNQPQHF.

The chain is built from TRBV12-3 or TRBV12-4 and TRBJ1-6; D ambiguous. The CDR3 is 11 residues long. Trimming removed 1 base at V and 11 bases at J, with 3 bases between. This CDR3 reads CASSLGTPLHF. The CDR3 nucleotides are TGTGCCAGCAGTTTAGGCACACCCCTCCACTTT.

The rearrangement joins TRBV4-3 to TRBJ1-1, with D tentatively TRBD1 (5 bases). The V end lost 3 bases, the J end lost 1 base, and 9 bases lay between the germline ends. Germline V gene sequence: CDR1 LGHNA, CDR2 YSLEER. The CDR3 loop spans 14 amino acids. CDR3 DNA: TGCGCCAGCAGCCACCGGGGCCGGAACACTGAAGCTTTCTTT. This encodes CASSHRGRNTEAFF.

The chain carries TRBV29-1 and TRBJ2-5, with D perhaps TRBD1 (6 bases). Trimming removed 7 bases from V and 1 base from J, with 19 bases in between. CDR3 length: 15 amino acids. Germline V gene data show CDR1 as SQVTM and CDR2 as ANQGSEA. The CDR3 spells CSGGFTDSFQETQYF. As DNA, the CDR3 is TGCAGCGGTGGCTTTACGGACAGTTTCCAAGAGACCCAGTACTTC.